This T cell receptor beta chain was obtained from a study of T cell repertoires in cytomegalovirus infection. About the research overall: Shared public TCR beta signatures pointed to both CMV infection and a matching HLA type.

In its sample, this clonotype was seen many times. Its antigen is not identified. There are 13 residues in the CDR3. The germline V gene encodes CDR1 SGHKS and CDR2 YYEKEE (reference sequence). Trimming pared 2 bases from V and 8 bases from J, leaving 11 bases between. Findings of the study overall: HLA-C-restricted CMV-specific TCR beta clonotypes prevailed in the ex vivo response.

TCRdb reprocessed the reads with MiXCR, giving one entry per CDR3 protein. The sample has about 97,000 distinct CDR3 sequences; more than 15% are singletons. The chain combines TRBV5-5 with TRBJ2-1, with a tentative D call TRBD1 (5 bases). Sequencing was carried out using PBMCs. The receptor was derived from a human donor in good health (CMV status not recorded). Some clones in this sample may be carry-over from other donors' samples. The CDR3 spells CASSLQVHDEQFF. The CDR3 coding sequence is TGTGCCAGCAGCTTACAGGTCCATGATGAGCAGTTCTTC.